The 6 T cell receptor beta chains below come from one sample, sequenced in a study of Graves' ophthalmopathy and Graves' hyperthyroidism. Investigators amplified TCR beta CDR3 regions from RNA transcripts. After a first-round RT-PCR with HTBI primers, a second-round multiplex PCR was run. TCRdb fed the multiplex PCR reads into MiXCR, producing one record per CDR3 protein. The table includes 360,000 or so distinct CDR3 sequences, around 16% detected once. Sequencing was carried out using peripheral blood. The receptors come from a woman in her late teens or twenties with Graves' ophthalmopathy.

This clonotype has ten or more counts. The V gene is TRBV12-3 or TRBV12-4, the J gene TRBJ2-2, with D perhaps matching TRBD1 or TRBD2 (6 bases each). This CDR3 has 17 amino acids. With 0 bases removed from V and 1 base from J, the gap between germline ends came to 12 bases. DNA for the CDR3: TGTGCCAGCAGTTTAGCGCTGGGGGGCGAGAACACCGGGGAGCTGTTTTTT. Translation: CASSLALGGENTGELFF.

This clonotype was recorded many times. The chain couples TRBV6-5 to TRBJ2-7, with D perhaps TRBD1 (7 bases). There are 16 residues in the CDR3. V was cut by 0 bases and J by 3 bases, with 15 bases left in between. CDR1 is MNHEY, CDR2 SVGAGI, per germline. The CDR3 reads CASSYSRQGGIYEQYF. The CDR3 DNA is TGTGCCAGCAGTTACTCGAGACAGGGAGGAATCTACGAGCAGTACTTC.

This clonotype was seen at least ten times. The chain joins TRBV6-1 to TRBJ1-1; D is ambiguous. Germline V CDR1 and CDR2: MNHNS, SASEGT. The CDR3 consists of 14 residues. V dropped 6 bases and J dropped 1 base, with 12 bases sitting between them. For the CDR3, the DNA is TGTGCCAGCAGGAGGAGGTGGGCGAACACTGAAGCTTTCTTT. Protein sequence: CASRRRWANTEAFF.

This clonotype was detected a few times. The rearrangement links TRBV4-1 to TRBJ1-1; D gene unclear. Germline CDR1 MGHRA, CDR2 YSYEKL. This CDR3 has 13 amino acids. Trimming removed 4 bases at V and 7 bases at J, with 13 bases between. The CDR3 nucleotides read TGCGCCAGCAGCCTATTCGCAGAAGGTGAAGCTTTCTTT. This codes for CASSLFAEGEAFF.

The table lists this clonotype with many counts. This rearrangement joins TRBV30 to TRBJ2-4; a possible D gene is TRBD1 (5 bases). Germline V gene data show CDR1 as GTSNPN and CDR2 as SVGIG (reference sequence). The CDR3 consists of 17 residues. Trimming took off 3 bases at V and 0 bases at J, with 18 bases between the two ends. CDR3 residues: CAWRSGTGLLAKNIQYF. The CDR3 coding sequence is TGTGCCTGGAGAAGTGGAACAGGTCTCCTAGCCAAAAACATTCAGTACTTC.

This clonotype was counted at least ten times. The chain carries TRBV14 and TRBJ1-1; D perhaps matches TRBD1 (6 bases). CDR1 is SGHDN and CDR2 is FVKESK in the germline V gene. CDR3 length: 16 residues. V was shortened by 0 bases and J by 0 bases, with 11 bases between the two germline ends. CDR3 loop: CASSQEQGPLNTEAFF. The CDR3 region has the DNA TGTGCCAGCAGCCAAGAACAGGGTCCACTGAACACTGAAGCTTTCTTT.